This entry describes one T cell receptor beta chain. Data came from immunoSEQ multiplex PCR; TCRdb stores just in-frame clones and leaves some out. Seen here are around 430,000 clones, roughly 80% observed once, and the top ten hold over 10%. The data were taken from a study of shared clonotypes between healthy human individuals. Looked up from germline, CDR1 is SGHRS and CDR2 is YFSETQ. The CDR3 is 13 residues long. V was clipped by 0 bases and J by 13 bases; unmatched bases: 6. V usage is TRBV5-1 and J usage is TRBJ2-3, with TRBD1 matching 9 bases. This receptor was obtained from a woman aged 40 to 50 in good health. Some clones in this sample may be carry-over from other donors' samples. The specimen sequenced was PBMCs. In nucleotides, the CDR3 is TGCGCCAGCAGCTTGGGGGGACAGGGCCCGGAGTATTTT. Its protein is CASSLGGQGPEYF.